The 29 T cell receptor beta chains below come from one sample, sequenced in a study of cytomegalovirus exposure and HLA in healthy donors. The PCR contained 60 Vbeta and 13 Jbeta primers. Here immunoSEQ multiplex PCR was the method, and the copy in TCRdb shows in-frame clones only, minus some. The sample consists of some 140,000 clones, about 80% of them appearing once. The sample was PBMCs. Source of these receptors: a male donor in good health and CMV-seropositive.

The rearrangement links TRBV5-8 to TRBJ2-2; D is possibly TRBD2 (6 bases). Germline V gene data show CDR1 as SGHTS and CDR2 as YDEGEE. The CDR3 runs to 15 residues. The V end was cut by 4 bases, the J end by 4 bases, with 14 bases between. CDR3 loop: CASSQLGLLTGELFF. Written as DNA, the CDR3 is TGTGCCAGCAGCCAACTGGGACTCCTCACCGGGGAGCTGTTTTTT.

This chain joins TRBV5-6 and TRBJ2-7; D is possibly TRBD2 (5 bases). Germline V gives CDR1 SGHDT, CDR2 YYEEEE. The CDR3 consists of 12 residues. Trimming stripped 5 bases from V and 4 bases from J, with 10 bases between. The CDR3 region is CASSREIYEQYF. The CDR3 DNA is TGTGCCAGCAGTCGGGAAATTTACGAGCAGTACTTC.

This clone was seen just once. The chain recombines TRBV7-2 with TRBJ2-1; 8 positions match TRBD1. CDR3 length equals 15 residues. Germline CDR1 reads SGHTA; CDR2 reads FQGNSA. Trimming cost V 4 bases and J 3 bases; bases outside gene matches: 5. The CDR3: CASSSDRGYYNEQFF. The CDR3 nucleotides read TGTGCCAGCAGCTCCGACAGGGGCTACTACAATGAGCAGTTCTTC.

This sequence joins TRBV27 and TRBJ2-3, with D perhaps TRBD2 (5 bases). V lost 4 bases to trimming and J lost 1 base, with 12 bases between them. Germline CDR1 and CDR2: MNHEY and SMNVEV (reference sequence). The CDR3 has 15 residues. CDR3 nucleotides: TGTGCCAGCAGTTCCCGGAGTAGCGGCACAGATACGCAGTATTTT. As protein: CASSSRSSGTDTQYF.

The chain links TRBV5-1 to TRBJ1-1, with a weak D call TRBD1 (6 bases). With 4 bases removed from V and 0 bases from J, the gap between germline ends came to 13 bases. The germline V gene has CDR1 SGHRS and CDR2 YFSETQ. The CDR3 is made up of 15 amino acids. The DNA for the CDR3 is TGCGCCAGCAGCGCTTACAGGGAATTGAACACTGAAGCTTTCTTT. Its protein product is CASSAYRELNTEAFF. Using reference TRBV5-1 and TRBJ1-1 for the parts outside the CDR3, the full variable domain is KAGVTQTPRYLIKTRGQQVTLSCSPISGHRSVSWYQQTPGQGLQFLFEYFSETQRNKGNFPGRFSGRQFSNSRSEMNVSTLELGDSALYLCASSAYRELNTEAFFGQGTRLTVV.

In the case of this clone: A junction boundary mismatches the germline segment, possibly from a read error. The CDR3 DNA reads TGTGTCAGTAGACCATACAGGGTAGACGATGAAAAACTGTTTTTT. Encoded protein: CVSRPYRVDDEKLFF. The chain uses TRBV19 and TRBJ1-4, with D maybe TRBD1 (6 bases). Germline V gene data show CDR1 as LNHDA and CDR2 as SQIVND (reference sequence). The CDR3 runs 15 residues.

The chain has TRBV7-6 and TRBJ2-6; 9 nucleotides line up with TRBD1. With V trimmed by 4 bases and J by 0 bases, 10 bases remained unmatched. This CDR3 contains 19 residues. The germline gives CDR1 SGHVS, CDR2 FNYEAQ. CDR3 amino acids: CASSSRYRTGDSGANVLTF. CDR3 in DNA: TGTGCCAGCAGCTCCCGGTACCGGACAGGGGACTCTGGGGCCAACGTCCTGACTTTC.

The gene calls are TRBV21-1 and TRBJ1-5. TRBV21-1 is deemed a pseudogene. This CDR3 is 15 amino acids long. In DNA, the CDR3 is TGTGCCAGCAGCAAAAGTGGCGGGGAGAGCTCGCCCCAGCATTTT. Translated: CASSKSGGESSPQHF.

A note on this clone: Relative to the germline gene, one junction end is altered; a read error may explain this. The chain recombines TRBV27 with TRBJ1-1; weak D call: TRBD1 (6 bases). Germline V gives CDR1 MNHEY, CDR2 SMNVEV (reference sequence). The CDR3 totals 16 residues. DNA of the CDR3: TGTGCCAGCAGTTTATTCAGGGGATTCATGAATACTGAAGCTTTCTTT. It is translated as CASSLFRGFMNTEAFF.

The rearrangement joins TRBV6-5 to TRBJ2-7; perhaps TRBD1 as D (6 bases). The CDR3 covers 14 residues. Trimming took off 7 bases at V and 2 bases at J, with 15 bases between the two ends. Germline-derived CDR1 and CDR2 are MNHEY and SVGAGI. The CDR3 sequence is CASTPQEGAYEQYF. The CDR3 DNA reads TGTGCCAGCACGCCTCAAGAGGGGGCCTACGAGCAGTACTTC.

As for this clone: A junction boundary mismatches the germline segment, possibly from a read error. The same CDR3 arises from other DNA sequences in this sample as well. The gene calls are TRBV27 and TRBJ2-1, with 7 bases matching TRBD1. The CDR3 loop spans 16 amino acids. CDR1 and CDR2 from the germline V gene are MNHEY and SMNVEV (reference sequence). The DNA of the CDR3 is TGTGCCAGCAGTCCATACGGGTTAGGGGGCTACAATGAGCAATTCTTC. It translates to CASSPYGLGGYNEQFF.

CDR3 bases: TGTGCCAGCAGTGCGGACAGGGACTTCTATGGCTACACCTTC. This codes for CASSADRDFYGYTF. The V call is TRBV2, the J call TRBJ1-2, with 8 bases identical to TRBD1. The CDR3 sequence is 14 residues long. Looked up from germline, CDR1 is SNHLY and CDR2 is FYNNEI. The junction had 5 bases not matched to a gene; V was cut back by 4 bases and J by 4 bases. The entire variable domain, with the rest obtained from reference TRBV2 and TRBJ1-2, is as follows: EPEVTQTPSHQVTQMGQEVILRCVPISNHLYFYWYRQILGQKVEFLVSFYNNEISEKSEIFDDQFSVERPDGSNFTLKIRSTKLEDSAMYFCASSADRDFYGYTFGSGTRLTVV.

The V and J genes are TRBV5-4 and TRBJ2-2; D uncertain. The CDR3 is 14 residues long. Germline V lookup: CDR1 SGHNT, CDR2 YYREEE (reference sequence). The V gene lost 2 bases and the J gene lost 7 bases, with 12 bases spanning the gap. The CDR3 reads CASSFFPADGELFF. In DNA, the CDR3 is TGTGCCAGCAGCTTCTTTCCCGCGGACGGGGAGCTGTTTTTT.

V usage is TRBV28 and J usage is TRBJ2-5, with TRBD2 as a possible D gene (5 bases). Germline lookup yields CDR1 MDHEN and CDR2 SYDVKM. Trimming pared 5 bases from V and 1 base from J, leaving 8 bases between. The CDR3 sequence is 13 residues long. CDR3 sequence: CASSPGLQETQYF. For the CDR3, the DNA is TGTGCCAGCAGTCCTGGACTCCAAGAGACCCAGTACTTC.

The chain uses TRBV11-2 and TRBJ2-6; 10 nucleotides agree with TRBD1. CDR1 is SGHAT and CDR2 is FQNNGV in the germline V gene. The CDR3 extends over 17 amino acids. Losses at the gene ends were 7 bases for V and 0 bases for J; bases not matched to a gene: 6. CDR3 sequence reads: CASNRQGANSGANVLTF. DNA of the CDR3: TGTGCCAGCAACAGACAGGGGGCGAACTCTGGGGCCAACGTCCTGACTTTC.

This clone has a single count. This rearrangement joins TRBV5-1 to TRBJ2-3; D is undetermined. The CDR3 length is 14 residues. Trimming removed 4 bases at V and 6 bases at J, with 15 bases between. Germline CDR1 reads SGHRS; CDR2 reads YFSETQ. This CDR3 reads CASSPELGSDTQYF. As DNA, the CDR3 is TGCGCCAGCAGCCCTGAGCTAGGTTCCGATACGCAGTATTTT.

This chain connects TRBV6-5 to TRBJ1-1, with 9 nucleotides matching TRBD1. The CDR3 length is 13 residues. J gave up 6 bases and V 6 bases, and 5 bases lay outside the gene matches. CDR1 MNHEY and CDR2 SVGAGI come from the germline V gene. In DNA, the CDR3 is TGTGCCAGCAGAGACCGGACAGGGGCTGAAGCTTTCTTT. Protein product: CASRDRTGAEAFF.

This clone was seen a handful of times. The chain joins TRBV21-1 to TRBJ2-7; the D call of TRBD1 is as the table states it, not checked on the DNA. TRBV21-1 is listed as a pseudogene. The length of the CDR3 is 14 residues. The CDR3 sequence is CASSKCRVAYEQYF. CDR3 nucleotide sequence: TGTGCCAGCAGCAAATGCAGGGTGGCCTACGAGCAGTACTTC.

The J gene is TRBJ2-3, the V gene TRBV27; TRBD1 aligns across 7 bases. In germline, CDR1 is MNHEY, CDR2 SMNVEV (reference sequence). Unmatched junction bases numbered 3, after V lost 3 bases and J lost 0 bases. This CDR3 spans 15 amino acids. CDR3 DNA sequence: TGTGCCAGCAGTTTCACAGGGGCTAGCACAGATACGCAGTATTTT. Its protein product is CASSFTGASTDTQYF.

About this clone: The CDR3 ends on some other residue instead of the conserved phenylalanine or tryptophan, so this is likely a read error. Because the CDR3's place on the DNA is in doubt, the DNA is left out and the CDR3 is given as listed by TCRdb. The V and J genes are TRBV7-9 and TRBJ2-4; the table's TRBD2 call for D was not verified on the DNA. Including both end residues, the CDR3 is 11 amino acids long. The germline gives CDR1 SEHNR, CDR2 FQNEAQ (reference sequence). The CDR3 is CASSPAGWNHL.

The CDR3 DNA follows: TGTGCCAGCAGCCTCTTGGGGACATCGAACACTGAAGCTTTCTTT. Protein product: CASSLLGTSNTEAFF. This chain joins TRBV7-2 and TRBJ1-1, with TRBD1 as a possible D gene (6 bases). V was shortened by 5 bases and J by 1 base, with 14 bases between the two germline ends. In germline, CDR1 is SGHTA, CDR2 FQGNSA. CDR3 length: 15 residues.

This clone was observed a few times. The V call is TRBV18, the J call TRBJ2-5; 11 nucleotides agree with TRBD2. The CDR3 length is 16 residues. Germline CDR1 is KGHSH and CDR2 is LQKENI. V trimming: 2 bases; J trimming: 4 bases; junction bases outside the gene matches: 6. The CDR3 loop reads CASSPGLAGSSETQYF. Written as DNA, the CDR3 is TGTGCCAGCTCACCAGGACTAGCGGGTTCTTCAGAGACCCAGTACTTC.

V and J are TRBV6-5 and TRBJ2-1, with 9 bases identical to TRBD2. Germline V gene data show CDR1 as MNHEY and CDR2 as SVGAGI. The CDR3 totals 15 residues. J was trimmed by 4 bases and V by 3 bases; bases with no gene match: 4. The DNA for the CDR3 is TGTGCCAGCAGTTATAGCGGGAGACCTTACAATGAGCAGTTCTTC. Its translation is CASSYSGRPYNEQFF.

Worth noting for this clone: The junction departs from the called germline gene at one end, perhaps through a read error. This rearrangement joins TRBV7-2 to TRBJ2-3; 11 bases line up with TRBD2. The CDR3 is 16 residues long. CDR1 is SGHTA, CDR2 FQGNSA, per germline. The CDR3 spells CASSLALAGVPDTQYF. In DNA, the CDR3 is TGTGCCAGCAGCCTAGCACTAGCGGGAGTCCCAGATACGCAGTATTTT.

This chain connects TRBV6-5 to TRBJ2-7; D may be TRBD2 (6 bases). The CDR3 spans 15 residues. CDR1 and CDR2 (germline): MNHEY, SVGAGI. V lost 2 bases and J 3 bases, leaving 14 bases between the germline ends. CDR3 nucleotide sequence: TGTGCCAGCAGTTACGGGCCGGGGAGGAACTACGAGCAGTACTTC. This encodes CASSYGPGRNYEQYF.

The chain has TRBV6-1 and TRBJ2-1; 8 bases match TRBD2. The CDR3 totals 15 residues. The germline CDR1 and CDR2 sequences are MNHNS and SASEGT. V gave up 6 bases and J gave up 1 base; unmatched junction bases: 5. CDR3 sequence (DNA): TGTGCCAGCAGCCCAACTAGCGGTTCCTACAATGAGCAGTTCTTC. This translates into CASSPTSGSYNEQFF.

The CDR3 DNA follows: TGTGCCGGATTTGACAGAATTGCCTACGAGCAGTACTTC. It encodes CAGFDRIAYEQYF. The chain has TRBV27 and TRBJ2-5; TRBD1 is a possible D gene (5 bases). The DNA end lines up better with TRBJ2-7; the J call may be wrong. Germline values: CDR1 MNHEY, CDR2 SMNVEV (reference sequence). The CDR3 is 13 residues long.

The chain combines TRBV7-6 with TRBJ2-7, with 7 positions matching TRBD2. Trimming cost V 1 base and J 3 bases; bases outside gene matches: 3. The germline V gene encodes CDR1 SGHVS and CDR2 FNYEAQ. There are 14 residues in the CDR3. This CDR3 reads CASSLDPGGYEQYF. CDR3 in DNA: TGTGCCAGCAGCTTAGATCCGGGGGGCTACGAGCAGTACTTC.

The chain has TRBV9 and TRBJ2-3; maybe TRBD2 (5 bases). The CDR3 is 12 residues long. V was clipped by 3 bases and J by 6 bases, with 8 bases between them. CDR1 is SGDLS, CDR2 YYNGEE, per germline. The CDR3 DNA sequence: TGTGCCAGCAGCGCTACTAGGGATACGCAGTATTTT. Encoded protein: CASSATRDTQYF.